The 32 T cell receptor beta chains below were found in one sample sequenced in a study of blood T cell repertoires in COVID-19. Sequenced by immunoSEQ multiplex PCR; TCRdb stores in-frame clones only, minus some. This table has approximately 150,000 clones, roughly 91% appearing once. Sequenced: peripheral blood. These receptors came from a man aged 50-60 years who had recovered from COVID-19.

The rearrangement joins TRBV4-3 to TRBJ1-1; TRBD1 matches 7 bases. The CDR3 sequence is 15 residues long. The V gene end was trimmed by 1 base and the J gene end by 6 bases; junction bases not matched to a gene: 8. The germline V gene encodes CDR1 LGHNA and CDR2 YSLEER. As DNA, the CDR3 is TGCGCCAGCAGCCAAGGTGTGTTGCAGGGGGCTGAAGCTTTCTTT. Amino acid sequence: CASSQGVLQGAEAFF.

This clone was counted between two and nine times. CDR3 protein: CASSPLPGRGAGWTGELFF. In DNA form, the CDR3 reads TGTGCCAGCAGTCCCCTCCCTGGGAGGGGCGCCGGTTGGACCGGGGAGCTGTTTTTT. The gene calls are TRBV6-2 or TRBV6-3 and TRBJ2-2; 7 nucleotides line up with TRBD2. Germline loops: CDR1 MNHEY, CDR2 SVGEGT. V was clipped by 5 bases and J by 5 bases; unmatched bases: 20. The CDR3 loop spans 19 amino acids.

V usage is TRBV9 and J usage is TRBJ1-1, with 7 bases identical to TRBD1. CDR1 and CDR2 (germline): SGDLS, YYNGEE. V trimming: 3 bases; J trimming: 1 base; junction bases outside the gene matches: 6. The CDR3 consists of 15 residues. CDR3 coding DNA: TGTGCCAGCAGCGGTACCGGGACAGCGAACACTGAAGCTTTCTTT. It translates to CASSGTGTANTEAFF.

This clone was observed once. J is TRBJ2-1 and V is TRBV5-6; a weak D match, TRBD1 (5 bases). The CDR3 runs to 15 residues. V gave up 2 bases and J gave up 0 bases, with 9 bases separating them. CDR1 is SGHDT and CDR2 is YYEEEE in the germline V gene. This CDR3 reads CASSLLQGSYNEQFF. In nucleotides, the CDR3 is TGTGCCAGCAGCTTATTGCAGGGCTCCTACAATGAGCAGTTCTTC.

V and J are TRBV9 and TRBJ2-3; tentative D call: TRBD2 (5 bases). This CDR3 contains 14 residues. V was clipped by 4 bases and J by 4 bases, with 13 bases between them. CDR1 and CDR2 (germline): SGDLS, YYNGEE. The DNA for the CDR3 is TGTGCCAGCAGCTTCGGGGAGCGAGCAGATACGCAGTATTTT. Its translation is CASSFGERADTQYF.

The gene calls are TRBV6-5 and TRBJ1-5; 9 bases match TRBD1. CDR3 length: 13 residues. Trimming at V came to 7 bases and at J to 6 bases, leaving 4 bases not matched to a gene. Germline lookup yields CDR1 MNHEY and CDR2 SVGAGI. The chain's CDR3 is CASTDRGRQPQHF. DNA of the CDR3: TGTGCCAGCACGGACAGGGGACGTCAGCCCCAGCATTTT.

V gene TRBV9 combines with J gene TRBJ2-3; possibly TRBD2 for D (7 bases). The CDR3 runs 15 residues. Germline-derived CDR1 and CDR2 are SGDLS and YYNGEE. V dropped 3 bases and J dropped 0 bases, with 11 bases sitting between them. The CDR3 coding sequence is TGTGCCAGCAGCGAGGGGGGGCTGAGCACAGATACGCAGTATTTT. It codes for CASSEGGLSTDTQYF.

In this sample, this clone turned up once. The CDR3 sequence: CATSDSALAENTGELFF. The CDR3 DNA sequence: TGTGCCACCAGTGACTCCGCACTAGCGGAGAACACCGGGGAGCTGTTTTTT. The chain recombines TRBV24-1 with TRBJ2-2, with TRBD2 matching over 8 bases. V was clipped by 4 bases and J by 1 base; unmatched bases: 7. The CDR3 covers 17 residues. Germline V lookup: CDR1 KGHDR, CDR2 SFDVKD.

The rearrangement links TRBV7-2 to TRBJ1-2, with 9 bases identical to TRBD1. With V trimmed by 4 bases and J by 3 bases, 6 bases remained unmatched. Germline V gives CDR1 SGHTA, CDR2 FQGNSA. There are 15 residues in the CDR3. The CDR3 DNA is TGTGCCAGCAGCTACCAGGGACAGGGCTACTATGGCTACACCTTC. Translating it yields CASSYQGQGYYGYTF. The full variable domain, with the rest looked up from reference TRBV7-2 and TRBJ1-2, is GAGVSQSPSNKVTEKGKDVELRCDPISGHTALYWYRQSLGQGLEFLIYFQGNSAPDKSGLPSDRFSAERTGGSVSTLTIQRTQQEDSAVYLCASSYQGQGYYGYTFGSGTRLTVV.

V and J are TRBV6-6 and TRBJ1-2; D possibly corresponds to TRBD1 (5 bases). Germline CDR1 and CDR2: MNHNY and SVGAGI (reference sequence). The CDR3 length is 16 residues. The V end lost 7 bases, the J end lost 7 bases, and 25 bases lay between the germline ends. The CDR3: CASTERGSRSSRGYTF. Here the CDR3 DNA reads TGTGCCAGCACCGAAAGGGGTTCTAGGTCGAGTCGTGGCTACACCTTC.

This sequence joins TRBV6-2 or TRBV6-3 and TRBJ1-5, with D uncertain. The V end lost 4 bases, the J end lost 3 bases, and 13 bases lay between the germline ends. Germline CDR1 is MNHEY and CDR2 is SVGEGT. The CDR3 loop spans 15 amino acids. The CDR3 sequence: CASSLVGLPNQPQHF. In nucleotides, the CDR3 is TGTGCCAGCAGTTTAGTAGGACTCCCCAATCAGCCCCAGCATTTT.

This clone was observed a handful of times. The chain recombines TRBV7-2 with TRBJ2-7; 7 nucleotides agree with TRBD2. The germline V gene has CDR1 SGHTA and CDR2 FQGNSA. The CDR3 is made up of 14 amino acids. Losses at the gene ends were 5 bases for V and 6 bases for J; bases not matched to a gene: 10. For the CDR3, the DNA is TGTGCCAGCAGCCTACTAGCGTCCTACGGCGAGCAGTACTTC. It translates to CASSLLASYGEQYF. The variable domain in full, completed from reference TRBV7-2 and TRBJ2-7, reads GAGVSQSPSNKVTEKGKDVELRCDPISGHTALYWYRQSLGQGLEFLIYFQGNSAPDKSGLPSDRFSAERTGGSVSTLTIQRTQQEDSAVYLCASSLLASYGEQYFGPGTRLTVT.

A few counts support this clone. The chain uses TRBV24-1 and TRBJ2-1; tentatively, D is TRBD2 (5 bases). Germline lookup yields CDR1 KGHDR and CDR2 SFDVKD. The germline V and J ends were trimmed by 3 bases and 6 bases, with 8 bases remaining between them. The CDR3 is made up of 13 amino acids. The CDR3 nucleotides read TGTGCCACCAGTGATAGTAGCGCCAATGAGCAGTTCTTC. This gives the protein CATSDSSANEQFF.

The genes are TRBV5-4 and TRBJ1-6; 10 nucleotides line up with TRBD1. V shed 4 bases, J shed 10 bases, and the junction held 11 bases outside the gene matches. The germline CDR1 and CDR2 sequences are SGHNT and YYREEE (reference sequence). The CDR3 runs to 16 residues. CDR3 nucleotides: TGTGCCAGCAGCACAAACAGGGGACAGGGGAACTCACCCCTCCACTTT. It encodes CASSTNRGQGNSPLHF.

The genes are TRBV19 and TRBJ1-1, with a tentative D call TRBD1 (5 bases). V was trimmed by 7 bases and J by 8 bases, leaving 17 bases between them. CDR1 LNHDA and CDR2 SQIVND come from the germline V gene (reference sequence). The CDR3 spans 13 residues. The DNA of the CDR3 is TGTGCCAGTACCCTGCAGGGAACCGTCGAAGCTTTCTTT. Translated: CASTLQGTVEAFF.

The chain links TRBV6-2 or TRBV6-3 to TRBJ1-1; 7 bases map to TRBD1. The CDR3 runs to 16 residues. CDR1 is MNHEY and CDR2 is SVGEGT in the germline V gene. The junction had 8 bases not matched to a gene; V was cut back by 0 bases and J by 4 bases. The CDR3 region has the DNA TGTGCCAGCAGTTACTCCACAGGGGTCTGGGGCACTGAAGCTTTCTTT. Residues: CASSYSTGVWGTEAFF.

V is TRBV28 and J is TRBJ1-2, with a possible D match to TRBD1 (6 bases). Germline V gene data show CDR1 as MDHEN and CDR2 as SYDVKM. The CDR3 is made up of 17 amino acids. Between the trimmed V and J ends, which lost 2 bases and 3 bases, there was a span of 19 bases. The CDR3 region is CASSLTQWGGMDYGYTF. The CDR3 DNA is TGTGCCAGCAGTTTAACCCAGTGGGGGGGCATGGACTATGGCTACACCTTC.

This chain joins TRBV5-6 and TRBJ1-1; 8 positions match TRBD1. Germline V gene sequence: CDR1 SGHDT, CDR2 YYEEEE. V trimming: 3 bases; J trimming: 5 bases; junction bases outside the gene matches: 12. The length of the CDR3 is 16 residues. The CDR3 region is CASSWAGGFAITEAFF. The DNA for the CDR3 is TGTGCCAGCAGCTGGGCAGGGGGCTTCGCAATAACTGAAGCTTTCTTT.

This chain connects TRBV6-6 to TRBJ2-7, with TRBD2 as a possible D gene (5 bases). CDR3 length equals 13 residues. V dropped 8 bases and J dropped 3 bases, with 14 bases sitting between them. Germline V gene sequence: CDR1 MNHNY, CDR2 SVGAGI (reference sequence). The CDR3 loop is CASGEPSNYEQYF. CDR3 nucleotides: TGTGCCAGCGGGGAGCCGTCGAACTACGAGCAGTACTTC.

In the case of this clone: Lacking the conserved final phenylalanine or tryptophan, this CDR3 likely reflects a read error. It is unclear where the CDR3 begins or ends on the DNA, so no DNA is shown, and the CDR3 is as TCRdb lists it. The chain combines TRBV2 with TRBJ1-1; the table's D gene call, TRBD1, was not cross checked with the DNA. Per germline, CDR1 SNHLY and CDR2 FYNNEI. The CDR3 region is 13 residues in length, termini included. The CDR3 spells CASSIQDRGRVSL.

The chain employs TRBV7-2 and TRBJ2-2, with unresolved D. Germline loops: CDR1 SGHTA, CDR2 FQGNSA. Trimming removed 3 bases from V and 5 bases from J, with 13 bases in between. The CDR3 consists of 15 residues. This CDR3 reads CASSFLVWATGELFF. DNA of the CDR3: TGTGCCAGCAGCTTCCTTGTTTGGGCTACCGGGGAGCTGTTTTTT.

This clone was detected once. Written as DNA, the CDR3 is TGTGCCAGCAGAAAGCAGGTGGGTCAAGAGACCCAGTACTTC. Protein product: CASRKQVGQETQYF. The chain carries TRBV2 and TRBJ2-5; D remains ambiguous. V was shortened by 6 bases and J by 2 bases, with 13 bases between the two germline ends. Germline lookup yields CDR1 SNHLY and CDR2 FYNNEI. The CDR3 covers 14 residues.

The V call is TRBV30, the J call TRBJ1-4; no clear D. This CDR3 comprises 15 residues. The germline CDR1 and CDR2 sequences are GTSNPN and SVGIG (reference sequence). V was cut by 0 bases and J by 4 bases, with 12 bases left in between. The CDR3 coding sequence is TGTGCCTGGAGTGTATCCGGGAGGAATAATGAAAAACTGTTTTTT. It translates to CAWSVSGRNNEKLFF.

This clone came up once. The chain uses TRBV5-5 and TRBJ2-5; 14 bases map to TRBD2. V lost 1 base, J lost 4 bases, and 15 bases stayed unmatched. Germline CDR1 reads SGHKS; CDR2 reads YYEKEE (reference sequence). This CDR3 region has 20 residues. The CDR3 sequence: CASSLYTSSTSGGAGETQYF. The CDR3 DNA follows: TGTGCCAGCAGCTTGTACACTTCCTCGACTAGCGGGGGGGCTGGAGAGACCCAGTACTTC.

CDR3 residues: CASSPAWGGQETQYF. CDR3 coding DNA: TGTGCCAGTAGTCCCGCGTGGGGGGGTCAAGAGACCCAGTACTTC. The chain is built from TRBV19 and TRBJ2-5, with TRBD2 matching 7 bases. Losses at the gene ends were 5 bases for V and 2 bases for J; bases not matched to a gene: 8. CDR3 length: 15 residues. Per the germline V gene, CDR1 is LNHDA and CDR2 is SQIVND (reference sequence). The full variable domain, in which reference TRBV19 and TRBJ2-5 provide the parts outside the CDR3, is DGGITQSPKYLFRKEGQNVTLSCEQNLNHDAMYWYRQDPGQGLRLIYYSQIVNDFQKGDIAEGYSVSREKKESFPLTVTSAQKNPTAFYLCASSPAWGGQETQYFGPGTRLLVL.

This clone occurred once. The rearrangement uses TRBV4-1 and TRBJ2-3; D ambiguous. From germline, CDR1 is MGHRA and CDR2 YSYEKL. The V end lost 0 bases, the J end lost 2 bases, and 9 bases lay between the germline ends. The CDR3 is 15 amino acids. The CDR3 region is CASSQDFGPTDTQYF. The CDR3 DNA is TGCGCCAGCAGCCAAGATTTCGGTCCCACAGATACGCAGTATTTT.

The chain is built from TRBV7-2 and TRBJ2-1; TRBD2 agrees at 12 bases. Germline values: CDR1 SGHTA, CDR2 FQGNSA. This CDR3 is 15 amino acids long. V was clipped by 5 bases and J by 5 bases; unmatched bases: 4. CDR3 DNA: TGTGCCAGCAGCCTACTAGCGGGAGGAAACAATGAGCAGTTCTTC. It yields the protein CASSLLAGGNNEQFF.

The genes are TRBV28 and TRBJ2-1, with 8 bases fitting TRBD1. Germline V gene sequence: CDR1 MDHEN, CDR2 SYDVKM. The ends lost 5 bases at V and 10 bases at J; junction bases unmatched: 13. CDR3 size: 15 residues. The CDR3 coding sequence is TGTGCCAGCAGTCCACCGGGACAGGCCGTGGGGGAGCAGTTCTTC. Protein: CASSPPGQAVGEQFF.

The rearrangement uses TRBV24-1 and TRBJ1-2; 8 bases line up with TRBD1. The CDR3 covers 15 residues. CDR1 is KGHDR and CDR2 is SFDVKD in the germline V gene. J gave up 7 bases and V 4 bases, and 10 bases lay outside the gene matches. CDR3 protein: CATSDPGQGLGGYTF. For the CDR3, the DNA is TGTGCCACCAGTGACCCCGGACAGGGCTTGGGTGGCTACACCTTC.

This clone was observed once. The V call is TRBV11-1, the J call TRBJ2-3; 14 bases match TRBD2. Germline V lookup: CDR1 SGHAT, CDR2 FQDESV (reference sequence). V dropped 3 bases and J dropped 3; count of bases not matched to a gene: 2. The CDR3 is made up of 16 amino acids. CDR3 sequence (DNA): TGTGCCAGCAGCTTGGGACTAGCGGGGGAAACAGATACGCAGTATTTT. Translation: CASSLGLAGETDTQYF.

This chain uses TRBV7-2 with TRBJ1-1, with 7 bases matching TRBD1. Germline V gene sequence: CDR1 SGHTA, CDR2 FQGNSA. This CDR3 comprises 18 residues. J gave up 1 base and V 0 bases, and 11 bases lay outside the gene matches. The CDR3 region is CASSLALGQLGRNTEAFF. The CDR3 DNA is TGTGCCAGCAGCTTAGCGTTGGGACAGTTGGGGCGGAACACTGAAGCTTTCTTT.

This chain uses TRBV4-3 with TRBJ1-5, with D possibly TRBD1 on 5 matching bases. The CDR3 has 15 residues. Deletions cut 0 bases from V and 2 bases from J, with 8 bases between. Per the germline V gene, CDR1 is LGHNA and CDR2 is YSLEER. CDR3 sequence: CASSQDPGGNQPQHF. The CDR3, as DNA: TGCGCCAGCAGCCAAGATCCGGGGGGCAATCAGCCCCAGCATTTT.